This is a list of T cell receptor beta chains from one sample in a study of cytomegalovirus exposure and HLA in healthy donors. This table comes from immunoSEQ multiplex PCR, and its TCRdb copy is limited to in-frame clones, with some not included. The sample has under 40,000 clones, 90% seen once. Material for sequencing was PBMCs. These receptors were obtained from a woman between 18 and 29 years old in good health and CMV-seronegative. The CDR3 runs from the conserved cysteine through the conserved F or W. D genes are given only for firm matches. Clone size is shown for a subset of rows, as once, few, many or a class of expanded clone.

D	V	J	size	DNA	CDR3
-	TRBV30	TRBJ1-2	-	TGTGCCTGGAGTTCTTCGAACTATGGCTACACCTTC	CAWSSSNYGYTF
-	TRBV7-3	TRBJ2-2	-	TGTGCCAGCAGCTTACGCGGCACGAACACCGGGGAGCTGTTTTTT	CASSLRGTNTGELFF
-	TRBV7-9	TRBJ1-1	-	TGTTCCAGCAGCCCCGGGGGCACTGAAGCTTTCTTT	CSSSPGGTEAFF
-	TRBV6-5	TRBJ2-5	-	TGTGCCAGCAGGGCCAGGGGTGGCGAGACCCAGTACTTC	CASRARGGETQYF
TRBD1	TRBV5-4	TRBJ1-2	-	TGTGCCAGCAGCTTGGACCCGGGACAGGGGGCCTATGGCTACACCTTC	CASSLDPGQGAYGYTF
TRBD1	TRBV7-3	TRBJ1-1	-	TGTGCCAGCAGCTTAAAAGAGGGCGGGGGACAGGCGAACACTGAAGCTTTCTTT	CASSLKEGGGQANTEAFF
TRBD1	TRBV7-9	TRBJ1-1	-	TGTGCCAGCAGCCCCCGACAGGGGTTGACTGAAGCTTTCTTT	CASSPRQGLTEAFF
-	TRBV15	TRBJ2-3	-	TGTGCCACCAGCAGAGATGGGGCCGGCACAGATACGCAGTATTTT	CATSRDGAGTDTQYF
TRBD2	TRBV6-6	TRBJ2-2	-	TGTGCCAGCAGTTACGGACTAGCGGGATCCGGGGAGCTGTTTTTT	CASSYGLAGSGELFF
-	TRBV19	TRBJ1-2	-	TGTGCCAGTAGTCCAGGCTACGTGAATGGCTACACCTTC	CASSPGYVNGYTF
-	TRBV25-1	TRBJ2-7	few	TGTGCCAGCAGTGAACCGGGTAGCTACTCCTACGAGCAGTACTTC	CASSEPGSYSYEQYF
-	TRBV6-1	TRBJ2-7	-	TGTGCCAGCAGTGAAGTAAACCCAGGTTCCTACGAGCAGTACTTC	CASSEVNPGSYEQYF
-	TRBV27	TRBJ1-5	few	TGTGCCAGCAGTTTATCTCTTAGCAATCAGCCCCAGCATTTT	CASSLSLSNQPQHF
-	TRBV7-8	TRBJ1-1	-	TGTGCCAGCAGCCAGTCCCCCAACACTGAAGCTTTCTTT	CASSQSPNTEAFF
-	TRBV30	TRBJ2-7	-	TGTGCCTGGAGGCCTGGTGGGAGGGAGCAGTACTTC	CAWRPGGREQYF
-	TRBV9	TRBJ2-7	-	TGTGCCAGCAGCCCCCGTGACTTTAACTACGAGCAGTACTTC	CASSPRDFNYEQYF
-	TRBV5-1	TRBJ2-4	-	TGCGCCAGCAGCTCGGACAGCAGAAACATTCAGTACTTC	CASSSDSRNIQYF
TRBD2	TRBV10-3	TRBJ2-3	-	TGTGCCATCAGTGACCCTGGACTAGCGGACACTAGCACAGATACGCAGTATTTT	CAISDPGLADTSTDTQYF
-	TRBV7-3	TRBJ2-7	-	TGTGCCAGCAGCTTGACTAATTCCTACGAGCAGTACTTC	CASSLTNSYEQYF
TRBD1	TRBV5-4	TRBJ1-1	once	TGTGCCAGCAGCCCGGGGACAGGGGCGACGGGGACTGAAGCTTTCTTT	CASSPGTGATGTEAFF
TRBD1	TRBV5-1	TRBJ2-7	once	TGCGCCAGCAGCTTGGGACAGGGGGCCTTCTACGAGCAGTACTTC	CASSLGQGAFYEQYF
-	TRBV7-3	TRBJ1-1	-	TGTGCCAGCGGTATGACGGGGACTGAAGCTTTCTTT	CASGMTGTEAFF
-	TRBV18	TRBJ2-2	-	TGTGCCAGCTCACCTTCGGGGAACACCGGGGAGCTGTTTTTT	CASSPSGNTGELFF
-	TRBV28	TRBJ2-3	-	TGTGCCAGCAGGGGGGGAAGGGTAGGAACAGATACGCAGTATTTT	CASRGGRVGTDTQYF
-	TRBV30	TRBJ2-7	-	TGTGCCTGGAGTGCCCATAGTGGGGCCTCCTACGAGCAGTACTTC	CAWSAHSGASYEQYF
TRBD1	TRBV7-9	TRBJ2-1	once	TGTGCCAGCAGCTTAGGGACAGGGAATCTATCGCAGTTCTTC	CASSLGTGNLSQFF
-	TRBV28	TRBJ2-3	-	TGTGCCAGCAGTTTATACGCGGGTGGAGGGGATACGCAGTATTTT	CASSLYAGGGDTQYF
TRBD2	TRBV28	TRBJ2-3	-	TGTGCCAGCACACCATCTGGGACTAGCGAATCAGATACGCAGTATTTT	CASTPSGTSESDTQYF
-	TRBV6-1	TRBJ2-5	few	TGTGCCAGCAGTAACTTGGACGGGAGTCAAGAGACCCAGTACTTC	CASSNLDGSQETQYF
TRBD2	TRBV7-2	TRBJ2-3	-	TGTGCCAGCAGCTTCAGCGGGGGCCCCCCAGATACGCAGTATTTT	CASSFSGGPPDTQYF
-	TRBV19	TRBJ2-6	-	TGTGCCAGTAGAGGACATGGGGCCGGTGGGGCCAACGTCCTGACTTTC	CASRGHGAGGANVLTF
-	TRBV27	TRBJ2-7	-	TGTGCCAGCAGTTTAGCGGAGGGCCCCTACGAGCAGTACTTC	CASSLAEGPYEQYF
-	TRBV2	TRBJ1-6	-	TGTGCCAGCGAGTCGATACTCAATTCCCCCCTCCACTTT	CASESILNSPLHF